A single TCR beta chain is shown here with its context. Per the original methods: Cell counts per sample came from amplifying reference gene primers. TCRdb's copy holds only in-frame clones and misses some; the assay was immunoSEQ multiplex PCR. V and J calls and clone size come straight from that table; D and trimming were deduced from the DNA. This table has around 170,000 clones, over 75% appearing once. The trim removed 3 bases at V and 3 bases at J, leaving 10 bases unmatched. The CDR3 totals 16 residues. CDR1 and CDR2 from the germline V gene are LGHDT and YNNKEL (reference sequence). The sample originates from a study of blood T cell repertoires in COVID-19. Background on the study: Spain, Italy and the United States supplied samples that represented acute and convalescent COVID-19. PBMCs, B-cell-depleted T cells, or T cells provided the cDNA or gDNA that made up the material.

This chain links TRBV3-1 (or the pseudogene TRBV3-2) with TRBJ2-7, with TRBD1 matching over 8 bases. The sequence came from a man between 65 and 80 years old with active or convalescent COVID-19. Sequencing input: peripheral blood. The CDR3 is CASSQGQVSSGYEQYF. As DNA, the CDR3 is TGTGCCAGCAGCCAGGGACAGGTCTCTTCGGGCTACGAGCAGTACTTC.